A single sample gave rise to the 30 T cell receptor beta chains below, sequenced in a study of cytotoxic CD8 clonotypes in ibrutinib-treated CLL. The repertoire was sequenced with immunoSEQ multiplex PCR; TCRdb's copy has only in-frame clones and lacks some. The sample lists 200,000 or so clones; around 75% were seen once. The starting material was PBMCs, obtained after 12 months of ibrutinib treatment. Receptors were obtained from a human donor with chronic lymphocytic leukemia.

V is TRBV27 and J is TRBJ2-7; 9 nucleotides match TRBD1. Germline CDR1 and CDR2: MNHEY and SMNVEV (reference sequence). V lost 6 bases to trimming and J lost 2 bases; unmatched junction nucleotides: 5. The CDR3 loop spans 14 amino acids. The CDR3 bases are TGTGCCAGCAGCTGGACAGGGGTAGCCTACGAGCAGTACTTC. It yields the protein CASSWTGVAYEQYF.

CDR3 DNA: TGTGCCAGCAGCCGCGGCGGGAGTCGAACAGATACGCAGTATTTT. This sequence encodes CASSRGGSRTDTQYF. This chain links TRBV7-2 with TRBJ2-3; TRBD2 aligns across 7 bases. Germline assignment: CDR1 SGHTA and CDR2 FQGNSA. V dropped 5 bases and J dropped 3; count of bases not matched to a gene: 8. CDR3 length: 15 residues.

J is TRBJ1-1 and V is TRBV29-1, with D tentatively TRBD1 (6 bases). Germline-derived CDR1 and CDR2 are SQVTM and ANQGSEA. The V and J ends lost 2 bases and 0 bases respectively, with 10 bases between them. The CDR3 length is 14 residues. CDR3 sequence reads: CSVETGLMNTEAFF. The CDR3 coding sequence is TGCAGCGTTGAAACAGGGCTAATGAACACTGAAGCTTTCTTT.

CDR3 amino acids: CASSPLAGENYGYTF. The CDR3 region has the DNA TGTGCCAGCTCACCACTAGCAGGGGAGAACTATGGCTACACCTTC. The chain joins TRBV18 to TRBJ1-2, with a possible D match to TRBD1 (6 bases). V was pared by 1 base and J by 2 bases, with 11 bases between. Germline V gene lookup returns CDR1 KGHSH and CDR2 LQKENI. This CDR3 region has 15 residues.

This rearrangement joins TRBV4-3 to TRBJ1-1; 11 bases map to TRBD1. The V gene end was trimmed by 3 bases and the J gene end by 3 bases; junction bases not matched to a gene: 3. There are 15 residues in the CDR3. Germline V CDR1 and CDR2: LGHNA, YSLEER. The CDR3 loop is CASSQRDRGDTEAFF. The CDR3 region has the DNA TGCGCCAGCAGCCAGAGGGACAGGGGGGACACTGAAGCTTTCTTT.

This clone showed up just a few times. The chain is built from TRBV29-1 and TRBJ2-1, with unresolved D. The CDR3 covers 13 residues. Trimming pared 6 bases from V and 8 bases from J, leaving 17 bases between. The germline gives CDR1 SQVTM, CDR2 ANQGSEA. CDR3 coding DNA: TGCAGCGTATCCATTGATAGCCGACATGAGCAGTTCTTC. Amino acids: CSVSIDSRHEQFF.

The CDR3 DNA sequence: TGTGCCAGTAGCGACCAGGGGCTAATTAATGAAAAACTGTTTTTT. Translation: CASSDQGLINEKLFF. The rearrangement links TRBV19 to TRBJ1-4; D possibly corresponds to TRBD1 (6 bases). This CDR3 has 15 residues. V was pared by 6 bases and J by 4 bases, with 15 bases between. CDR1 and CDR2 (germline): LNHDA, SQIVND (reference sequence).

This chain uses TRBV11-3 with TRBJ1-1; no firm D call. V was shortened by 4 bases and J by 1 base, with 7 bases between the two germline ends. The CDR3 is 13 amino acids. Germline V gives CDR1 SGHNT, CDR2 YENEEA. The CDR3 loop reads CASSWFTNTEAFF. As DNA, the CDR3 is TGTGCCAGCAGCTGGTTTACGAACACTGAAGCTTTCTTT.

This clone was observed once. The CDR3 DNA sequence: TGTGCCTGGACGGCAGGGTCGGAAGATACGCAGTATTTT. It yields the protein CAWTAGSEDTQYF. V usage is TRBV30 and J usage is TRBJ2-3, with D possibly being TRBD1 (5 bases). The CDR3 covers 13 residues. Trimming left V 4 bases short and J 5 bases short, with 13 bases between. The germline gives CDR1 GTSNPN, CDR2 SVGIG (reference sequence).

This clone has more than one count but fewer than ten. The V call is TRBV27, the J call TRBJ2-1, with TRBD1 matching over 10 bases. Germline V CDR1 and CDR2: MNHEY, SMNVEV (reference sequence). This CDR3 region has 16 residues. The V segment lost 6 bases and the J segment 3 bases; nucleotides outside the gene matches: 8. As DNA, the CDR3 is TGTGCCAGCAGCCGACAGGGGGCCATGAGCTACAATGAGCAGTTCTTC. Its translation: CASSRQGAMSYNEQFF.

This clone turned up a few times. V is TRBV21-1 and J is TRBJ2-3. TRBV21-1 is listed as a pseudogene. The length of the CDR3 is 13 residues. The CDR3 loop is CASSKWITDTQYF. In DNA form, the CDR3 reads TGTGCCAGCAGCAAATGGATCACAGATACGCAGTATTTT.

This clone was counted a single time. The J gene is TRBJ1-2, the V gene TRBV6-1; D gene unclear. This CDR3 contains 13 residues. Germline V gives CDR1 MNHNS, CDR2 SASEGT. Trimming removed 2 bases at V and 4 bases at J, with 8 bases between. The CDR3 coding sequence is TGTGCCAGCAGTGAAACAGCTTCCTATGGCTACACCTTC. It is translated as CASSETASYGYTF.

The CDR3 DNA follows: TGTGCCAGCAGCGTAGGCTCGGGGAGGGATTCCTACGAGCAGTACTTC. Protein product: CASSVGSGRDSYEQYF. The J gene is TRBJ2-7, the V gene TRBV9, with 7 bases fitting TRBD2. The CDR3 totals 16 residues. V gave up 0 bases and J gave up 1 base; unmatched junction bases: 7. Looked up from germline, CDR1 is SGDLS and CDR2 is YYNGEE.

The chain carries TRBV29-1 and TRBJ2-7, with TRBD1 matching over 7 bases. Germline V gene sequence: CDR1 SQVTM, CDR2 ANQGSEA. The CDR3 contains 12 residues. V lost 6 bases, J lost 2 bases, and 4 bases stayed unmatched. The chain's CDR3 is CSVNRGTYEQYF. The CDR3 DNA is TGCAGCGTGAACAGGGGAACCTACGAGCAGTACTTC.

Concerning this clone itself: This sample also contains other DNA sequences that code for the same CDR3. The chain uses TRBV5-6 and TRBJ2-3; D unclear. Germline V lookup: CDR1 SGHDT, CDR2 YYEEEE. V was pared by 3 bases and J by 1 base, with 6 bases between. CDR3 length: 13 amino acids. The CDR3 region is CASSSRGTDTQYF. The CDR3 coding sequence is TGTGCCAGCAGCTCTCGAGGCACAGATACGCAGTATTTT.

J is TRBJ1-6 and V is TRBV2, with D uncertain. The CDR3 covers 14 residues. The V and J ends lost 2 bases and 10 bases respectively, with 12 bases between them. Germline V lookup: CDR1 SNHLY, CDR2 FYNNEI. As DNA, the CDR3 is TGTGCCAGCAGTGAAAGGATCGCTCCCTCACCCCTCCACTTT. Residues: CASSERIAPSPLHF.

V and J are TRBV30 and TRBJ2-6; a possible D gene is TRBD2 (6 bases). With 3 bases removed from V and 0 bases from J, the gap between germline ends came to 9 bases. The CDR3 covers 15 residues. The germline V gene has CDR1 GTSNPN and CDR2 SVGIG (reference sequence). The CDR3 coding sequence is TGTGCCTGGAGGTACGGGGGCTCTGGGGCCAACGTCCTGACTTTC. This gives the protein CAWRYGGSGANVLTF.

This chain joins TRBV2 and TRBJ2-1; 11 bases align to TRBD1. The CDR3 contains 13 residues. CDR1 SNHLY and CDR2 FYNNEI come from the germline V gene. The trim removed 6 bases at V and 11 bases at J, leaving 6 bases unmatched. The chain's CDR3 is CASRSDRGHQQFF. The CDR3 DNA reads TGTGCCAGCAGATCGGACAGGGGGCATCAGCAGTTCTTC.

The chain couples TRBV18 to TRBJ1-1; D not resolved. V lost 2 bases, J lost 1 base, and 8 bases lay in between. The germline CDR1 and CDR2 sequences are KGHSH and LQKENI. There are 14 residues in the CDR3. The chain's CDR3 is CASSPKSTNTEAFF. CDR3 coding DNA: TGTGCCAGCTCACCAAAGTCCACGAACACTGAAGCTTTCTTT.

CDR3 nucleotides: TGTGCCAGCAGCCCCCCGGGACAGAGGTCCACCGGGGAGCTGTTTTTT. Its protein is CASSPPGQRSTGELFF. This rearrangement joins TRBV2 to TRBJ2-2; TRBD1 matches at 7 bases. The length of the CDR3 is 16 residues. Germline V gene lookup returns CDR1 SNHLY and CDR2 FYNNEI. V lost 6 bases to trimming and J lost 4 bases; unmatched junction nucleotides: 11.

The gene calls are TRBV13 and TRBJ1-1; D is ambiguous. Between the trimmed V and J ends, which lost 6 bases and 5 bases, there was a span of 10 bases. Germline V gene data show CDR1 as PRHDT and CDR2 as FYEKMQ (reference sequence). The CDR3 is 12 residues long. This chain's CDR3 is CASRRYGTEAFF. The CDR3, as DNA: TGTGCCAGCAGGCGATATGGGACTGAAGCTTTCTTT.

V and J are TRBV18 and TRBJ2-1; possibly TRBD1 for D (6 bases). Per germline, CDR1 KGHSH and CDR2 LQKENI. The V and J ends lost 2 bases and 6 bases respectively, with 11 bases between them. This CDR3 is built from 14 residues. The CDR3 coding sequence is TGTGCCAGCTCACCATGGACCAGGGGCAATGAGCAGTTCTTC. Translation: CASSPWTRGNEQFF.

CDR3 loop: CAWSEGQGRREKLFF. The CDR3 bases are TGTGCCTGGAGCGAAGGACAGGGGAGGCGAGAAAAACTGTTTTTT. This chain uses TRBV30 with TRBJ1-4; 9 bases fit TRBD1. V lost 3 bases to trimming and J lost 8 bases; unmatched junction nucleotides: 10. Germline V lookup: CDR1 GTSNPN, CDR2 SVGIG (reference sequence). There are 15 residues in the CDR3.

The chain uses TRBV13 and TRBJ2-3, with no clear D. The germline V gene encodes CDR1 PRHDT and CDR2 FYEKMQ (reference sequence). Trimming removed 3 bases at V and 4 bases at J, with 17 bases between. The CDR3 is 16 residues long. The CDR3 nucleotides are TGTGCCAGCAGCTTTTCTTGGTTGGAGCTCCCAGATACGCAGTATTTT. This sequence encodes CASSFSWLELPDTQYF.

The chain has TRBV6-4 and TRBJ2-2; D is tentatively TRBD1 or TRBD2 (5 bases each). The germline V gene encodes CDR1 MRHNA and CDR2 SNTAGT. Trimming left V 4 bases short and J 5 bases short, with 14 bases between. This CDR3 is built from 15 residues. CDR3 in DNA: TGTGCCAGCAGTGGCCAGGGTGGGACGACCGGGGAGCTGTTTTTT. Encoded protein: CASSGQGGTTGELFF.

The rearrangement joins TRBV9 to TRBJ1-1, with a weak D call TRBD1 (6 bases). Per germline, CDR1 SGDLS and CDR2 YYNGEE. V gave up 0 bases and J gave up 7 bases, with 16 bases separating them. The CDR3 sequence is 15 residues long. CDR3 sequence: CASSVDRNRVDEAFF. The DNA for the CDR3 is TGTGCCAGCAGCGTAGATCGTAACAGGGTTGATGAAGCTTTCTTT.

The chain links TRBV6-5 to TRBJ2-7, with D possibly being TRBD1 or TRBD2 (6 bases each). CDR1 and CDR2 from the germline V gene are MNHEY and SVGAGI. The ends were cut back, 7 bases at V and 7 bases at J, with 20 bases in the middle. The CDR3 loop spans 14 amino acids. The CDR3 loop reads CASKVGRGAGEQYF. The CDR3 nucleotides read TGTGCCAGCAAGGTTGGCAGGGGCGCGGGAGAGCAGTACTTC.

The genes are TRBV19 and TRBJ2-7, with D unresolved. Germline CDR1 reads LNHDA; CDR2 reads SQIVND (reference sequence). This CDR3 has 12 residues. Between the trimmed V and J ends, which lost 10 bases and 3 bases, there was a span of 13 bases. Written as DNA, the CDR3 is TGTGCCACCGAAGGAGTATACTACGAGCAGTACTTC. Its protein product is CATEGVYYEQYF.

The CDR3 sequence is CASSYSAGVQDTQYF. DNA for the CDR3: TGTGCCAGCAGTTACTCAGCGGGAGTTCAAGATACGCAGTATTTT. V and J are TRBV6-5 and TRBJ2-3; 8 bases are a match to TRBD2. The CDR3 contains 15 residues. J lost 5 bases, V lost 0 bases, and 4 bases had no gene match. Germline CDR1 reads MNHEY; CDR2 reads SVGAGI.

J is TRBJ1-1 and V is TRBV29-1; D is unresolved. CDR1 is SQVTM and CDR2 is ANQGSEA in the germline V gene. The CDR3 has 11 residues. With 4 bases removed from V and 4 bases from J, the gap between germline ends came to 7 bases. The CDR3 DNA reads TGCAGCGTTGCAAGAGGCACTGAAGCTTTCTTT. This sequence encodes CSVARGTEAFF.